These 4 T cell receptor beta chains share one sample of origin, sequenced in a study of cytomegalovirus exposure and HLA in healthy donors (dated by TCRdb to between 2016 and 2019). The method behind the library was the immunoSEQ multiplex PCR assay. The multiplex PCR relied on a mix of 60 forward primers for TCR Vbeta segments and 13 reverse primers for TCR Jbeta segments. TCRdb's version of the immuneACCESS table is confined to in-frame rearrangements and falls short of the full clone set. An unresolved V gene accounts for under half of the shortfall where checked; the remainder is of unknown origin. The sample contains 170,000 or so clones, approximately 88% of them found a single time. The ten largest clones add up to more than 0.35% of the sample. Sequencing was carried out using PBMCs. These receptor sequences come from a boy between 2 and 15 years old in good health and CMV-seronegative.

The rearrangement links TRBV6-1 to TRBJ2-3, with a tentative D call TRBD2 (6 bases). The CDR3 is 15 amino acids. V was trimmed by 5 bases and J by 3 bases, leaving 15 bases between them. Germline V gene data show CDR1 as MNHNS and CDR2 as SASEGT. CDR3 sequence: CASSLRTMGTDTQYF. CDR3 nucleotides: TGTGCCAGCAGTCTGCGGACTATGGGGACAGATACGCAGTATTTT.

The CDR3 DNA is TGTGCCAGCAGTGAAGTCGGGAGGGACCTCTACGAGCAGTACTTC. Its translation is CASSEVGRDLYEQYF. The J gene is TRBJ2-7, the V gene TRBV2; 8 positions match TRBD2. The CDR3 length is 15 residues. Germline V lookup: CDR1 SNHLY, CDR2 FYNNEI. The V segment lost 1 base and the J segment 3 bases; nucleotides outside the gene matches: 5.

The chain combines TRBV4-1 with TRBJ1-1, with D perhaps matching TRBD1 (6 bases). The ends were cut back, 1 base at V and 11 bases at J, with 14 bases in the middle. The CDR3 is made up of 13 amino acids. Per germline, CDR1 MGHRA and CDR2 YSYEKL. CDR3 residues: CASSQVHRERAFF. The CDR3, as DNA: TGCGCCAGCAGCCAAGTACACAGGGAGAGGGCTTTCTTT.

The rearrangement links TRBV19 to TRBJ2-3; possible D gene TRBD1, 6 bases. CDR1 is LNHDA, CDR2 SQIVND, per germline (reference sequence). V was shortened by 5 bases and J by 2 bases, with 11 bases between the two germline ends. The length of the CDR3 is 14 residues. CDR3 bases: TGTGCCAGTAGTGAGGGGGAATACACAGATACGCAGTATTTT. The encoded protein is CASSEGEYTDTQYF.